This TCR beta chain comes out of a study of blood T cell repertoires in COVID-19. On the study more broadly: Acute-phase and convalescent COVID-19 samples originated in the United States, Italy and Spain. PBMCs, B-cell-depleted T cells, or T cells were the source of the cDNA or gDNA that made up the material.

V gave up 5 bases and J gave up 1 base; unmatched junction bases: 10. CDR3 size: 16 residues. Germline values: CDR1 MDHEN, CDR2 SYDVKM. The Seattle site enrolled patients during active infection and followed them longitudinally. This clone was recorded once. Authors' methods: Scientists estimated how many nucleated cells there were by amplifying reference gene primers. Using immunoSEQ multiplex PCR, the repertoire was profiled, and TCRdb retains in-frame clones only, with some absent. V and J calls and clone size are as listed in that table; D and trimming were resolved from the DNA. Seen here are 150,000 to 200,000 clones, roughly 89% observed once, and the top ten hold 10%.

Material for sequencing was peripheral blood. This clonotype was sampled from a woman between 65 and 79 years old with COVID-19, enrolled during active disease. The chain couples TRBV28 to TRBJ2-7; 8 bases match TRBD2. CDR3 sequence: CASSPPGLVLSYEQYF. The CDR3 DNA reads as TGTGCCAGCAGTCCTCCGGGACTAGTCTTATCCTACGAGCAGTACTTC.